The present T cell receptor beta chain was sequenced within a study of shared clonotypes between healthy human individuals. The CDR3 length is 16 residues. Trimming removed 0 bases from V and 0 bases from J, with 11 bases in between. CDR1 is SGHRS and CDR2 is YFSETQ in the germline V gene. Concerning this clone: What it binds is not known.

Notes on the study in general: Rarefaction revealed incomplete sorted-subset sequencing despite large depth. Investigators expected sequencing depth to affect clonotype sharing among donors. What limited the represented genetic and exposure-history diversity was the small number of donors. A few donors showed sharing of 4.5% to 5% of naive CD4 clonotypes.

Sequencing used immunoSEQ multiplex PCR; TCRdb keeps in-frame clones, though not all of them. The table has 2 million to 3 million clones, 90% to 95% seen once. The chain has TRBV5-1 and TRBJ2-3; D gene ambiguous. The clonotype originates from a man aged 18-30 years in good health. Some clones in this sample may be carry-over from other donors' samples. Sequences were obtained from naive CD4+ T cells from PBMCs. This sample's subset: CD45RA+ positively selected. CDR3 nucleotides: TGCGCCAGCAGCTTGGCCCCACCAGCTAGCACAGATACGCAGTATTTT. Translation gives CASSLAPPASTDTQYF.